This TCR beta chain was observed in a study of T-cell memory formation after mild COVID-19. TCRdb re-derived calls from the 5' RACE reads in MiXCR, one entry per CDR3 protein. This sample has 200,000 to 300,000 distinct CDR3 sequences, with 16% found just once. Trimming took 1 base from V and 4 from J; bases not matched to a gene: 8. Germline lookup yields CDR1 KGHSH and CDR2 LQKENI. The CDR3 sequence is 18 residues long. Sample: PBMCs or a T cell subset sorted from them (not recorded which). V usage is TRBV18 and J usage is TRBJ2-6; TRBD1 matches 9 bases. This clonotype was obtained from a man between 18 and 29 years old who had mild COVID-19 (a few samples of this study predate the infection). Cell type and time point are not known. The CDR3 here is CASSPQGQGFSGANVLTF. In DNA form, the CDR3 reads TGTGCCAGCTCACCACAGGGACAGGGATTCTCCGGGGCCAACGTCCTGACTTTC.